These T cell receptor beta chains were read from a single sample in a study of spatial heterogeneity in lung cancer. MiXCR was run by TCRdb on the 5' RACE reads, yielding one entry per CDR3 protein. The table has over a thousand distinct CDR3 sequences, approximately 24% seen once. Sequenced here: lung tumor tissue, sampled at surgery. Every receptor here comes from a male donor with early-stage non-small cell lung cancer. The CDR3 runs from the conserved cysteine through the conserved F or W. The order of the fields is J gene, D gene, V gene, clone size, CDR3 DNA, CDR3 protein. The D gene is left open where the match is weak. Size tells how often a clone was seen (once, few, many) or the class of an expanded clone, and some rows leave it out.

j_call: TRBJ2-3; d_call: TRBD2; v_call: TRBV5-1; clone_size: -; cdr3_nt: TGCGCCAGCAGCTCCCTCGGGACTAGCGGGGTGATCACAGATACGCAGTATTTT; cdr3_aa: CASSSLGTSGVITDTQYF
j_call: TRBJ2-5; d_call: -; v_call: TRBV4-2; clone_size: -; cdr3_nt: TGTGCCAGCAGCCAAGTTGGGCAGAGCTCCCAGTACTTC; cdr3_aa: CASSQVGQSSQYF
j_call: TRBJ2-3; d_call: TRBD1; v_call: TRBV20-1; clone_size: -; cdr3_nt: TGCAGTGCGCCAAGGCAGGGGGCCTCAGATACGCAGTATTTT; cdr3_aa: CSAPRQGASDTQYF
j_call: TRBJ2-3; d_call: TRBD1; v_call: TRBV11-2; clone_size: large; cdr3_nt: TGTGCCAGCAGCCCCGGACAGGGGACAGATACGCAGTATTTT; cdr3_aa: CASSPGQGTDTQYF
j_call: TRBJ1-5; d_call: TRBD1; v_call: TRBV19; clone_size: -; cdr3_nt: TGTGCCAGTAGTATCCAGGCAGGGGGCAGGCAGCCCCAGCATTTT; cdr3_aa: CASSIQAGGRQPQHF
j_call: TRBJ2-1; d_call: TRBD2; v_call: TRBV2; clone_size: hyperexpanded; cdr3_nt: TGTGCCAGCATCCTAGCGGGAGGGGCTGAGCAGTTCTTC; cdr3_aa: CASILAGGAEQFF
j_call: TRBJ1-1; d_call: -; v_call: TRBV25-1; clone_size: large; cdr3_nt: TGTGCCAGCAGTGAATCGGCAGGGCGACACACTGAAGCTTTCTTT; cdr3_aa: CASSESAGRHTEAFF
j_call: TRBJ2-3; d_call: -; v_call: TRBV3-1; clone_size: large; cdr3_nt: TGTGCCAGCAGCCAAGATCTTACGGTGCATGTAGATACGCAGTATTTT; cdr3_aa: CASSQDLTVHVDTQYF
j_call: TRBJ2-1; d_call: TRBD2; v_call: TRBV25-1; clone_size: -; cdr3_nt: TGTGCCAGCAGTAAGAGCGGGGGGCCTTGGTATGAGCAGTTCTTC; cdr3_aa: CASSKSGGPWYEQFF
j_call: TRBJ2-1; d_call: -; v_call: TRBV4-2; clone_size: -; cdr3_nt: TGTGCCAGCAAAGGGTTCTCCTACAATGAGCAGTTCTTC; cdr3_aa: CASKGFSYNEQFF
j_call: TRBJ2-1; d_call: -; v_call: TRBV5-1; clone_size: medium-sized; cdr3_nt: TGCGCCAGCAGCGGCCCGGGGTGGTTAGGCAATGAGCAGTTCTTC; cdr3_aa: CASSGPGWLGNEQFF
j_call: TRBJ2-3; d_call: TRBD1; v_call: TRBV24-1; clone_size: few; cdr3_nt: TGTGCCACCAGTGAACCTGGGACAGGTTTCACAGATACGCAGTATTTT; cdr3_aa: CATSEPGTGFTDTQYF
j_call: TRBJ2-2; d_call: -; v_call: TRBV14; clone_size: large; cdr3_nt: TGTGCCAGCAGCCGACAAGCCGGGGAGCTGTTTTTT; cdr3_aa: CASSRQAGELFF
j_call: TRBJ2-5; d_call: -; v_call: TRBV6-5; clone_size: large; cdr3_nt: TGTGCCAGCAGTTCCGGGACGGGCTCAGAGACCCAGTACTTC; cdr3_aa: CASSSGTGSETQYF
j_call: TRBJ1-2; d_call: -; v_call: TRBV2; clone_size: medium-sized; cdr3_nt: TGTGCCAGGGGGAACTATGGCTACACCTTC; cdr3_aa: CARGNYGYTF
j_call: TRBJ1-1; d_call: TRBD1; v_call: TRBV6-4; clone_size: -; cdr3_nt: TGTGCCAGCAGCCGTGGGACAGGGGGCCTCACTGAAGCTTTCTTT; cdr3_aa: CASSRGTGGLTEAFF
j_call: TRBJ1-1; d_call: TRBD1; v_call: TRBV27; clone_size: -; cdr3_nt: TGTGCCAGCCAGACAGGGATGAACACTGAAGCTTTCTTT; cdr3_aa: CASQTGMNTEAFF
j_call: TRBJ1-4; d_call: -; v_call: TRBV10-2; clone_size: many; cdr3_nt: TGCGCCAGCAGCCCAAATGAGGCGGCCGAAAAACTGTTTTTT; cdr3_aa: CASSPNEAAEKLFF
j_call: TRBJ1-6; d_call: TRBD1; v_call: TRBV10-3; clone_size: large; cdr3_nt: TGTGCCATCAGTGACTCGGACAGGAGGAATTCACCCCTCCACTTT; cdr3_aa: CAISDSDRRNSPLHF
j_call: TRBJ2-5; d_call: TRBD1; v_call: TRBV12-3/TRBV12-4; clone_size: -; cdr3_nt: TGTGCCAGCAGGCCCACAGGGGGCCGGGAGACCCAGTACTTC; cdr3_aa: CASRPTGGRETQYF
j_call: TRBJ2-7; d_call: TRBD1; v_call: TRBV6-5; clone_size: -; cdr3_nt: TGTGCCAGCATTCTCGGGCGGGACAGGGGGTACTACGAGCAGTACTTC; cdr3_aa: CASILGRDRGYYEQYF
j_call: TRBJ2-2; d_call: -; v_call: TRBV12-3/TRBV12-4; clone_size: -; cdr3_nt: TGTGCCAGCAGTTTATCGACCGGCCAGCCCGGGGAGCTGTTTTTT; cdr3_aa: CASSLSTGQPGELFF
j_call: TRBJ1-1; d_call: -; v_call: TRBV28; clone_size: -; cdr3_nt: TGTGCCAGCAGTTTGGGACTGTGGGAAGCTTTCTTT; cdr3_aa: CASSLGLWEAFF
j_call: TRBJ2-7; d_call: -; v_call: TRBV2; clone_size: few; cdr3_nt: TGTGCCAGCAGGGGAGCCAGCTACGAGCAGTACTTC; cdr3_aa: CASRGASYEQYF
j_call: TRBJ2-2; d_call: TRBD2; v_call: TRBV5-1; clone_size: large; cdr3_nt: TGCGCCAGCAGCCCGGGACTAGCGGGAACTACCGCGAACACCGGGGAGCTGTTTTTT; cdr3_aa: CASSPGLAGTTANTGELFF
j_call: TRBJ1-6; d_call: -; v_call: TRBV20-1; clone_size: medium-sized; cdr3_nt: TGCAGTGCTAGAGCCAGCAGGAATAATTCACCCCTCCACTTT; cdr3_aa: CSARASRNNSPLHF
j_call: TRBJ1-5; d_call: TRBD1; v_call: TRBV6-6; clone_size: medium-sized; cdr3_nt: TGTGCCAGCAGAGACCAGGGGGCAAATCAGCCCCAGCATTTT; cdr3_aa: CASRDQGANQPQHF
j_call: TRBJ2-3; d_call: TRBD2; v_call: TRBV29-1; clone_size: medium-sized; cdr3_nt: TGCAGCGTTGGATCTAGCGGGGGTTATGCAGATACGCAGTATTTT; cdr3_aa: CSVGSSGGYADTQYF
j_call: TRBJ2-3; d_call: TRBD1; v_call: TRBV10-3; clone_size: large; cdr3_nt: TGTGCCATCAGTGAGTGGACAGGGGAGGCAGATACGCAGTATTTT; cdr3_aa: CAISEWTGEADTQYF
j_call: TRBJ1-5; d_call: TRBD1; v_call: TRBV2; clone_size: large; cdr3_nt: TGTGCCAGCAGTGTCCACCCGGGGAAGGGGGCCGGAGAGCCCCAGCATTTT; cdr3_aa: CASSVHPGKGAGEPQHF
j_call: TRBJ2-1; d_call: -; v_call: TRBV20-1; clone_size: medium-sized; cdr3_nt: TGCAGTGCTAGCCGGGACGGAGCTGGAGATGAGCAGTTCTTC; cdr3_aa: CSASRDGAGDEQFF
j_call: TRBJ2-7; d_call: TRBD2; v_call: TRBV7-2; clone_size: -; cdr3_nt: TGTGCCAGCAGCTTACGACACCCACCTAGCGGGGGGGCCGTTTACGAGCAGTACTTC; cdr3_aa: CASSLRHPPSGGAVYEQYF
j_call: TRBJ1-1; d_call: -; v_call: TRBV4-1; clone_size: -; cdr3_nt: TGCGCCAGCAGCCAAAAAACCTCCTTCGACAGTCCGCCTCCGTTCTTT; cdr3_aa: CASSQKTSFDSPPPFF
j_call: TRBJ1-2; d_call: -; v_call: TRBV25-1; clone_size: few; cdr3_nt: TGTGCCAGCAGTGAATCGTCTGCAGCTAACTATGGCTACACCTTC; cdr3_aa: CASSESSAANYGYTF
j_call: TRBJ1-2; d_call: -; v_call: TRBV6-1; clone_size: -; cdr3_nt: TGTGCCAGCAGTGAACGGCGGAACTATGGCTACACCTTC; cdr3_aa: CASSERRNYGYTF
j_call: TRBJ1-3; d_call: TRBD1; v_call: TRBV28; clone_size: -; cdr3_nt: TGTGCCAGCAGTTCAACAGGGGTAGCTGGAAACACCATATATTTT; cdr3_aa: CASSSTGVAGNTIYF
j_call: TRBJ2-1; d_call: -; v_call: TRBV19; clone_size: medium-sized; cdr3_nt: TGTGCCAGTATTCCGACAGGCCAAGACCCCTACAATGAGCAGTTCTTC; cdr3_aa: CASIPTGQDPYNEQFF
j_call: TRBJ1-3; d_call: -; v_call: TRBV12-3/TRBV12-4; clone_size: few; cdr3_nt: TGTGCCAGCAGTTTTGGAAGCTCTGGAAACACCATATATTTT; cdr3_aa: CASSFGSSGNTIYF
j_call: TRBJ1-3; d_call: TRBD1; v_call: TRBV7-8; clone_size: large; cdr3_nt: TGTGCCAGCAGCTTAGCGCTTCAGGGGGCTTCTGGAAACACCATATATTTT; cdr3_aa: CASSLALQGASGNTIYF
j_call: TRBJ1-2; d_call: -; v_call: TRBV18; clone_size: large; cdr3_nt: TGTGCCAGCTCACCAACGGGGGTTCATGGCTACACCTTC; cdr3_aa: CASSPTGVHGYTF
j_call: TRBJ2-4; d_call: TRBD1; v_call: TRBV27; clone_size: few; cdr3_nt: TGTGCCAGCAGTCCCGGACAGGGCAGCATTCAGTACTTC; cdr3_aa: CASSPGQGSIQYF
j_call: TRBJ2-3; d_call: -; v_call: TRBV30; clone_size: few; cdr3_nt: TGTGCCTGGCAGGATAGGGATACGCAGTATTTT; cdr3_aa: CAWQDRDTQYF
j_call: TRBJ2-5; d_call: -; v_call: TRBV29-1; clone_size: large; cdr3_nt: TGCAGCGTCGAAGGGAACGGCCGGGAGTGGACCCAGTACTTC; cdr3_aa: CSVEGNGREWTQYF
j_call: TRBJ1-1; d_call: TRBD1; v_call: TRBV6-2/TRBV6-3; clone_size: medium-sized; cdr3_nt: TGTGCCAGCAGTTACAGTCAGGGGGGGAACACTGAAGCTTTCTTT; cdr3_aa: CASSYSQGGNTEAFF
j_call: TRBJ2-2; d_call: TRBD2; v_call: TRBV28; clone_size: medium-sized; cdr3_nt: TGTGCCAGCAGTTTGGGGGTGGGGACTAGCGGAATCACCAACACCGGGGAGCTGTTTTTT; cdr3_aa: CASSLGVGTSGITNTGELFF
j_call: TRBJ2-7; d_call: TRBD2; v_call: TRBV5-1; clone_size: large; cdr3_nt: TGCGCCAGCAGCTTTAGCGGGAGGAGTAGGGAGCAGTACTTC; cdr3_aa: CASSFSGRSREQYF
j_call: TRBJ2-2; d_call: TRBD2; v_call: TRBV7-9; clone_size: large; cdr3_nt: TGTGCCAGTCGCCGGGAGGGCCGCGGCACCGGGGAGCTGTTTTTT; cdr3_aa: CASRREGRGTGELFF
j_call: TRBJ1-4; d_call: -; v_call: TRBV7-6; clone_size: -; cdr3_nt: TGTGCCAGCAGCCAAAGTCCTGGGGCTAATGAAAAACTGTTTTTT; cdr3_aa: CASSQSPGANEKLFF
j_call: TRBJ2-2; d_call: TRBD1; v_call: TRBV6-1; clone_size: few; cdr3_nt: TGTGCCAGCACTTCCGGGACAGGGTTTGGGGAGCTGTTTTTT; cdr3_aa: CASTSGTGFGELFF